The rows below give T cell receptor beta chains drawn from one sample of a study of T cells expressing NK-cell markers. TCRdb reworked the 5' RACE reads into one entry per CDR3 protein, no DNA. Found here are almost 450,000 distinct CDR3 sequences; the top ten clones hold about 7.1%. The sample taken for sequencing was blood T cells: a sorted CD56 or NKG2C T cell subset, CD4+ or CD8+ T cells, or bulk PBMC T cells (not recorded which). These receptors all stem from a woman aged 18-70 years in good health. The CDR3 runs from the conserved cysteine through the conserved F or W. Each record gives: V gene, J gene, CDR3 protein.

TRBV4-2,TRBJ2-2,CASSRLAGDSNGELFF
TRBV13,TRBJ2-5,CASSPQSAGGETQYF
TRBV7-2,TRBJ2-1,CASSLSAAYNEQFF
TRBV13,TRBJ2-1,CASSNAKRRTSHNEQFF
TRBV6-5,TRBJ2-5,CASSYRQSTSGWKETQYF
TRBV6-5,TRBJ1-6,CASSYSTHSSYNSPLHF
TRBV29-1,TRBJ1-2,CSVEQGARGYTF
TRBV4-3,TRBJ1-2,CASSQDGGSAFYGYTF
TRBV2,TRBJ2-3,CASSSSGIGSTDTQYF
TRBV12-3/TRBV12-4,TRBJ2-7,CASTYGTGLTYEQYF
TRBV7-9,TRBJ1-6,CASSAVSSVSYNSPLHF
TRBV27,TRBJ2-1,CASSSLTSGGGDEQFF
TRBV25-1,TRBJ2-7,CASSGSVRTYEQYF
TRBV25-1,TRBJ1-2,CASSQERNYGYTF
TRBV18,TRBJ2-5,CASSPGLKETQYF
TRBV5-5,TRBJ2-5,CASSLPGLAGGQETQYF
TRBV7-2,TRBJ2-4,CASSNGQGRNIQYF
TRBV18,TRBJ1-3,CASSPTRQGSGNTIYF
TRBV6-5,TRBJ1-2,CASSYSFPQNYGYTF
TRBV2,TRBJ1-6,CASSGGLSNSPLHF
TRBV12-3/TRBV12-4,TRBJ1-3,CASSLATGYFSGNTIYF
TRBV5-8,TRBJ2-3,CASSKTGGLLDTQYF
TRBV28,TRBJ2-7,CASTRSADEQYF
TRBV9,TRBJ1-1,CASSRREVNTEAFF
TRBV9,TRBJ1-4,CASSVAPGTANEKLFF
TRBV9,TRBJ1-3,CASSVGQGDTGNTIYF
TRBV7-9,TRBJ2-7,CASRGLDEQYF
TRBV12-3/TRBV12-4,TRBJ2-7,CASTTDWNYEQYF
TRBV4-3,TRBJ1-2,CASSQGLGGSGYTF
TRBV28,TRBJ2-1,CASSPATILSYNEQFF
TRBV2,TRBJ1-5,CASRRDQENQPQHF
TRBV29-1,TRBJ2-1,CSVEDFWGMGNEQFF
TRBV11-3,TRBJ1-2,CASTTGGGYGYTF
TRBV12-3/TRBV12-4,TRBJ1-3,CASRSARTHWRDTIYF
TRBV15,TRBJ1-1,CATFGNTEAFF
TRBV27,TRBJ2-7,CASSLTPLYEQYF
TRBV20-1,TRBJ2-3,CSARGPGTGSTDTQYF
TRBV29-1,TRBJ2-7,CSARDRGIDEQYF
TRBV29-1,TRBJ2-6,CSVESHSGANVLTF
TRBV28,TRBJ2-1,CASSLWGGRAGNEQFF
TRBV3-1,TRBJ2-1,CASSQGVLLTQGGGEQFF
TRBV20-1,TRBJ2-7,CSARDPGSYEQYF
TRBV4-3,TRBJ2-3,CASSQDLGGEDTDTQYF
TRBV9,TRBJ2-2,CASSRGANTGELFF